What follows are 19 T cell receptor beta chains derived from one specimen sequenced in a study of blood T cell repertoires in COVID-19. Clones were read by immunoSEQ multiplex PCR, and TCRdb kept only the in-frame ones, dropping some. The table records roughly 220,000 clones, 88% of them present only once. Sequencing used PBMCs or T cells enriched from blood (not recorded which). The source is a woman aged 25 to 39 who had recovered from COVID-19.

As DNA, the CDR3 is TGTGCCAGTAGTCGACAGGGATCCCACAATGAGCAGTTCTTC. It is translated as CASSRQGSHNEQFF. This chain joins TRBV19 and TRBJ2-1; TRBD1 aligns across 7 bases. J lost 5 bases, V lost 5 bases, and 6 bases had no gene match. Germline-derived CDR1 and CDR2 are LNHDA and SQIVND (reference sequence). This CDR3 spans 14 amino acids.

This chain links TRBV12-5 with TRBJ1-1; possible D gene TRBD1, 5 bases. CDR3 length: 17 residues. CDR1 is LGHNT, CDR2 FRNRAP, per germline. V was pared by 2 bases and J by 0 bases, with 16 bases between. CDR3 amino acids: CASGLQTGGPMNTEAFF. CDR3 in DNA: TGTGCTAGTGGTTTGCAAACCGGGGGACCCATGAACACTGAAGCTTTCTTT. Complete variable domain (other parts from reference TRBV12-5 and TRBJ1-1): DARVTQTPRHKVTEMGQEVTMRCQPILGHNTVFWYRQTMMQGLELLAYFRNRAPLDDSGMPKDRFSAEMPDATLATLKIQPSEPRDSAVYFCASGLQTGGPMNTEAFFGQGTRLTVV.

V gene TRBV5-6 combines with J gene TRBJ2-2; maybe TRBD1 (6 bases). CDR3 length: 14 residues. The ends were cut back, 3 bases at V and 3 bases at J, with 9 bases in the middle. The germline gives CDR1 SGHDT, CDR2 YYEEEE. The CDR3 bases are TGTGCCAGCAGCTCGACAGGTTACACCGGGGAGCTGTTTTTT. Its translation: CASSSTGYTGELFF.

This CDR3 is CASSLRQGSTNEKLFF. CDR3 bases: TGTGCCAGCTCACTGAGACAGGGTTCTACTAATGAAAAACTGTTTTTT. V and J are TRBV18 and TRBJ1-4; TRBD1 matches at 7 bases. After removal of 4 bases from V and 2 bases from J, the junction contained 7 bases not matched to a gene. The CDR3 totals 16 residues. Looked up from germline, CDR1 is KGHSH and CDR2 is LQKENI.

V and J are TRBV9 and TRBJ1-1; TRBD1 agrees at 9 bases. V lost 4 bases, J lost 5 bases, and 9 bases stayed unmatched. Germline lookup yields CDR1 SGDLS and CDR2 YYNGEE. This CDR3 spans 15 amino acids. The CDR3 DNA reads TGTGCCAGCAGCCCCAGGGACAGGGCGGTTACTGAAGCTTTCTTT. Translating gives CASSPRDRAVTEAFF.

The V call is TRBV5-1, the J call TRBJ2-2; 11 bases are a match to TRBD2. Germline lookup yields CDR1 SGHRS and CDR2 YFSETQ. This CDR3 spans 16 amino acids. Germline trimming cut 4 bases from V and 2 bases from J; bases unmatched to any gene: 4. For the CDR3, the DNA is TGCGCCAGCAGCACACTAGCGGGGGATAACACCGGGGAGCTGTTTTTT. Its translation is CASSTLAGDNTGELFF. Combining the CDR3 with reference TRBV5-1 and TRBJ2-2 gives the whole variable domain KAGVTQTPRYLIKTRGQQVTLSCSPISGHRSVSWYQQTPGQGLQFLFEYFSETQRNKGNFPGRFSGRQFSNSRSEMNVSTLELGDSALYLCASSTLAGDNTGELFFGEGSRLTVL.

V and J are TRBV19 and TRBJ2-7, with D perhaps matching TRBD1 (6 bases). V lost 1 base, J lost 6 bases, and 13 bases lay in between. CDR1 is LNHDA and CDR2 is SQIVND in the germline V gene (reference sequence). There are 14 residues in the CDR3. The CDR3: CASSIGQVPSEQYF. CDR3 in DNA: TGTGCCAGTAGTATAGGACAGGTACCCTCCGAGCAGTACTTC.

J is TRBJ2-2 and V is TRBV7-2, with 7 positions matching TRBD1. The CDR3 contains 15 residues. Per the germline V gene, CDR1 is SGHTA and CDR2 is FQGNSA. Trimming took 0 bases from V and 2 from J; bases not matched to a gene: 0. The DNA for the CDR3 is TGTGCCAGCAGCTTAGCAGGGGGCAACACCGGGGAGCTGTTTTTT. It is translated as CASSLAGGNTGELFF.

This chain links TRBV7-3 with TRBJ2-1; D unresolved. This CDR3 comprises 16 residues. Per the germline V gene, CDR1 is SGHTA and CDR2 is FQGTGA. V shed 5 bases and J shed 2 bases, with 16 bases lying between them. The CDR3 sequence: CASSRVSASAYNEQFF. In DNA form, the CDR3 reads TGTGCCAGCAGCCGTGTATCGGCCAGCGCCTACAATGAGCAGTTCTTC. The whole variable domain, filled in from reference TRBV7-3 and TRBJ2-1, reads GAGVSQTPSNKVTEKGKYVELRCDPISGHTALYWYRQSLGQGPEFLIYFQGTGAADDSGLPNDRFFAVRPEGSVSTLKIQRTERGDSAVYLCASSRVSASAYNEQFFGPGTRLTVL.

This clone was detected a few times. The CDR3 sequence is CASTQGRSNQPQHF. Written as DNA, the CDR3 is TGTGCCAGTACCCAGGGAAGGAGCAATCAGCCCCAGCATTTT. The chain employs TRBV19 and TRBJ1-5, with D perhaps matching TRBD1 (5 bases). This CDR3 is built from 14 residues. V was pared by 7 bases and J by 1 base, with 11 bases between. CDR1 is LNHDA and CDR2 is SQIVND in the germline V gene (reference sequence).

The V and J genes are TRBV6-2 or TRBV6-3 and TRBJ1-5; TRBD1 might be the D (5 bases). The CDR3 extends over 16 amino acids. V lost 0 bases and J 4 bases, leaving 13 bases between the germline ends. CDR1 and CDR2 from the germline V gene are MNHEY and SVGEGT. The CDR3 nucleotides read TGTGCCAGCAGTTACTCTAGGGGTTTTAGGAATCAGCCCCAGCATTTT. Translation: CASSYSRGFRNQPQHF.

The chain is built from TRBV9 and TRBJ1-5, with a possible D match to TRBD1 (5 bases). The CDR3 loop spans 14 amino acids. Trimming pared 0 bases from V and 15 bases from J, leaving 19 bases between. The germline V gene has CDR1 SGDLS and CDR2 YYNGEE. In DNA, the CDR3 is TGTGCCAGCAGCGTAGCTACCGACAGCAAACCCATGCATTTT. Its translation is CASSVATDSKPMHF.

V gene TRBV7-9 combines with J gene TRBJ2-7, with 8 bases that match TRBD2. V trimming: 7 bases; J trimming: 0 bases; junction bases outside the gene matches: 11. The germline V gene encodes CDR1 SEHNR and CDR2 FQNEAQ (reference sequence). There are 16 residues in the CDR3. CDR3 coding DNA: TGTGCCAGCACCCCCGGCCCGGGGGGGCCCTCCTACGAGCAGTACTTC. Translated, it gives CASTPGPGGPSYEQYF.

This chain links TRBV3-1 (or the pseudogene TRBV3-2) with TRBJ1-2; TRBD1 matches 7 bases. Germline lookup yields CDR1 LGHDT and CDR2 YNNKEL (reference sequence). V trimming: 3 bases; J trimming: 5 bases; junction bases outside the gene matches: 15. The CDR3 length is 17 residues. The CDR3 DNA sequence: TGTGCCAGCAGCCACAGCCGAAATACAGGGGCGGGATATGGCTACACCTTC. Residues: CASSHSRNTGAGYGYTF.

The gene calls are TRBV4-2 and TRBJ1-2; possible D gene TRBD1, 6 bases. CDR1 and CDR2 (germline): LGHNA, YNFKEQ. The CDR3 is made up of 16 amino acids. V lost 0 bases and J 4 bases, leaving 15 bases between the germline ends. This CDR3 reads CASSQEGDKALYGYTF. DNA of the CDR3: TGTGCCAGCAGCCAAGAAGGGGACAAGGCCCTCTATGGCTACACCTTC.

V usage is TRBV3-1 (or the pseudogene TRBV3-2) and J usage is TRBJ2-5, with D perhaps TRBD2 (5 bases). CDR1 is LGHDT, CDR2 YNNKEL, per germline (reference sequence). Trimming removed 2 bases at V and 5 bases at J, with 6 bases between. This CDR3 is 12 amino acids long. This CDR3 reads CASSQTGETQYF. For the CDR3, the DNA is TGTGCCAGCAGCCAAACGGGGGAGACCCAGTACTTC.

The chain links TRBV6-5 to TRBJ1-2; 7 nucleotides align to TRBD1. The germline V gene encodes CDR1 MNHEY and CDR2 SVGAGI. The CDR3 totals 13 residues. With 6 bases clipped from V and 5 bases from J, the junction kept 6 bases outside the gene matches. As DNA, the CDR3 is TGTGCCAGCAGGAAACAGGGGCGGTATGGCTACACCTTC. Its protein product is CASRKQGRYGYTF.

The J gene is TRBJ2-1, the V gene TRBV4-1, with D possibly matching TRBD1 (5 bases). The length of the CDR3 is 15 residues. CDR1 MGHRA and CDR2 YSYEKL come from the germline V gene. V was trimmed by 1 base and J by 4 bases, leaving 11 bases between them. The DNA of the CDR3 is TGCGCCAGCAGCCAAGTGGCAGGGTCATACAATGAGCAGTTCTTC. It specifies CASSQVAGSYNEQFF.

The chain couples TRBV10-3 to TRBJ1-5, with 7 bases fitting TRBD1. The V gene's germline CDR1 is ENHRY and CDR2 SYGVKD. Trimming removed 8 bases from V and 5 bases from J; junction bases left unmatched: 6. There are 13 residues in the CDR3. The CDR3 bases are TGTGCCATCGCAGGGGGGTGGGATCAGCCCCAGCATTTT. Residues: CAIAGGWDQPQHF.